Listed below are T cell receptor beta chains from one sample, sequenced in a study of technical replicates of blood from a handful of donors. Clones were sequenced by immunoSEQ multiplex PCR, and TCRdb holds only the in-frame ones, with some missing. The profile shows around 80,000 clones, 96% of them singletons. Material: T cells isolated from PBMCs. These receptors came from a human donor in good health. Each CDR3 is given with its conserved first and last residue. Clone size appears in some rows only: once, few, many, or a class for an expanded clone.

CDR3 protein: CASHDSLSYEQYF
clone size: -
V gene: TRBV19
J gene: TRBJ2-7

CDR3 protein: CASSSAGLVHEQYF
clone size: -
V gene: TRBV4-2
J gene: TRBJ2-7

CDR3 protein: CAIGGPPGLASNEQFF
clone size: -
V gene: TRBV10-3
J gene: TRBJ2-1

CDR3 protein: CASSQRVADNEQFF
clone size: -
V gene: TRBV4-1
J gene: TRBJ2-1

CDR3 protein: CSVGQGANQPQHF
clone size: -
V gene: TRBV29-1
J gene: TRBJ1-5

CDR3 protein: CASCRPGVTEAFF
clone size: -
V gene: TRBV27
J gene: TRBJ1-1

CDR3 protein: CASMMTVDTRYNEQFF
clone size: -
V gene: TRBV19
J gene: TRBJ2-1

CDR3 protein: CASSPRTGAGLGVYEQYF
clone size: -
V gene: TRBV9
J gene: TRBJ2-7

CDR3 protein: CASSLGGPEGYTF
clone size: -
V gene: TRBV7-8
J gene: TRBJ1-2

CDR3 protein: CASSSGQEKDYGYTF
clone size: -
V gene: TRBV28
J gene: TRBJ1-2

CDR3 protein: CASSRLAGGRDEQFF
clone size: -
V gene: TRBV19
J gene: TRBJ2-1

CDR3 protein: CASSQDSTGLRVYF
clone size: -
V gene: TRBV4-2
J gene: TRBJ2-3

CDR3 protein: CASGPGTPGLAGLLAKNIQYF
clone size: -
V gene: TRBV12-5
J gene: TRBJ2-4

CDR3 protein: CASSLQQGGNTIYF
clone size: -
V gene: TRBV11-3
J gene: TRBJ1-3

CDR3 protein: CASSEAEAVVYEQYF
clone size: -
V gene: TRBV6-1
J gene: TRBJ2-7

CDR3 protein: CASSWGGARVDQPQHF
clone size: -
V gene: TRBV6-6
J gene: TRBJ1-5

CDR3 protein: CASSVSGTGEAEQYF
clone size: -
V gene: TRBV9
J gene: TRBJ2-7

CDR3 protein: CASWAGPLEQYF
clone size: -
V gene: TRBV27
J gene: TRBJ2-7

CDR3 protein: CTTSQANTEAFF
clone size: -
V gene: TRBV29-1
J gene: TRBJ1-1

CDR3 protein: CASSPPSVREKLFF
clone size: -
V gene: TRBV4-2
J gene: TRBJ1-4

CDR3 protein: CASSLGGAGNTIYF
clone size: -
V gene: TRBV5-6
J gene: TRBJ1-3

CDR3 protein: CASSLGQNTEAFF
clone size: -
V gene: TRBV7-3
J gene: TRBJ1-1

CDR3 protein: CASSVGVSGLDNEQFF
clone size: -
V gene: TRBV9
J gene: TRBJ2-1

CDR3 protein: CSVVWGANTEAFF
clone size: once
V gene: TRBV29-1
J gene: TRBJ1-1

CDR3 protein: CASGDRYTEAFF
clone size: -
V gene: TRBV10-2
J gene: TRBJ1-1

CDR3 protein: CSVAGRGTNYGYTF
clone size: -
V gene: TRBV29-1
J gene: TRBJ1-2

CDR3 protein: CASSATGAGNTIYF
clone size: -
V gene: TRBV9
J gene: TRBJ1-3

CDR3 protein: CASSYSSSGYYEQYF
clone size: -
V gene: TRBV6-5
J gene: TRBJ2-7

CDR3 protein: CASSFIDTQYF
clone size: -
V gene: TRBV6-6
J gene: TRBJ2-3

CDR3 protein: CASSYQITGDTEAFF
clone size: -
V gene: TRBV6-6
J gene: TRBJ1-1

CDR3 protein: CASSWTGQPQHF
clone size: -
V gene: TRBV28
J gene: TRBJ1-5

CDR3 protein: CASSLAIYTGQAYGYTF
clone size: -
V gene: TRBV7-2
J gene: TRBJ1-2

CDR3 protein: CASSLGSSRFETQYF
clone size: -
V gene: TRBV27
J gene: TRBJ2-5

CDR3 protein: CASTWRQGSNEQFF
clone size: -
V gene: TRBV6-1
J gene: TRBJ2-1

CDR3 protein: CASSSGTSGRAGETQYF
clone size: -
V gene: TRBV28
J gene: TRBJ2-5

CDR3 protein: CASSQSWQSTDTQYF
clone size: -
V gene: TRBV4-3
J gene: TRBJ2-3